Below, one TCR beta chain is given with its context. This entry comes from a study of blood T cell repertoires in COVID-19. Across the whole study: There were acute and convalescent COVID-19 samples, and they came from the United States, Italy and Spain. Sources were T cells, B-cell-depleted T cells, or PBMCs; the material itself was cDNA or gDNA.

Symptom resolution, clearance, or two negative PCRs marked the recovered donors of Cohort 3. Clones were read by immunoSEQ multiplex PCR, and TCRdb kept only the in-frame ones, dropping some. The sample yields 250,000 to 350,000 clones, about 92% seen once. This CDR3 contains 14 residues. Trimming took off 1 base at V and 3 bases at J, with 7 bases between the two ends. CDR1 and CDR2 from the germline V gene are MDHEN and SYDVKM. The chain carries TRBV28 and TRBJ1-3, with a tentative D call TRBD1 (6 bases). Sequencing input: PBMCs or T cells enriched from blood (not recorded which). This sequence was found in a woman aged 25-40 years who had recovered from COVID-19. The CDR3 loop is CASSLLQGGNTIYF. The CDR3 DNA is TGTGCCAGCAGTTTATTACAGGGTGGAAACACCATATATTTT.